Shown below are 31 T cell receptor beta chains from a single sample sequenced in a study of shared clonotypes between healthy human individuals. Naive CD8 populations comprised CD45RO-negative cells positively selected for CCR7, excluding terminally differentiated effector memory CD45RA+ cells. Generated by immunoSEQ multiplex PCR, the TCRdb table keeps only in-frame clones and is missing some. The sample holds around 1,900,000 clones, roughly 95% seen once. The sample comprised naive CD8+ T cells from PBMCs. Receptors were obtained from a man aged 18 to 30 in good health. Some clones in this sample may be carry-over from other donors' samples.

This clone was counted once. CDR3 bases: TGTGCCAGCAGCCAACGGGGACTAGCGGACGAGACCCAGTACTTC. It codes for CASSQRGLADETQYF. The J gene is TRBJ2-5, the V gene TRBV7-7, with TRBD2 identical over 11 bases. CDR1 and CDR2 (germline): SSHAT, FNYEAQ (reference sequence). V lost 5 bases, J lost 5 bases, and 7 bases stayed unmatched. The CDR3 has 15 residues.

The gene calls are TRBV5-4 and TRBJ2-7; D perhaps matches TRBD2 (5 bases). Germline V gene data show CDR1 as SGHNT and CDR2 as YYREEE (reference sequence). The CDR3 runs 15 residues. The V gene lost 4 bases and the J gene lost 6 bases, with 20 bases spanning the gap. CDR3 residues: CASSPPWGSEGEQYF. The CDR3 DNA reads as TGTGCCAGCAGCCCACCCTGGGGTAGCGAAGGCGAGCAGTACTTC.

To note about this clone: This sample includes further DNA sequences coding for the same CDR3. The chain joins TRBV19 to TRBJ1-1; D uncertain. The CDR3 extends over 13 amino acids. Deletions cut 2 bases from V and 5 bases from J, with 9 bases between. Germline CDR1 is LNHDA and CDR2 is SQIVND (reference sequence). This chain's CDR3 is CASSIFGGTEAFF. The CDR3 nucleotides read TGTGCCAGTAGTATATTTGGTGGTACTGAAGCTTTCTTT.

Worth noting for this clone: This CDR3 is also generated by other DNA sequences in the sample. CDR3 in amino acids: CASSFSGGNTEAFF. The CDR3 DNA reads as TGTGCCAGCAGCTTTTCAGGGGGGAACACTGAAGCTTTCTTT. The V call is TRBV7-9, the J call TRBJ1-1; 7 bases are shared with TRBD1. V gave up 3 bases and J gave up 1 base; unmatched junction bases: 2. The CDR3 runs 14 residues. Germline V gene sequence: CDR1 SEHNR, CDR2 FQNEAQ (reference sequence).

The chain joins TRBV15 to TRBJ2-7, with TRBD2 identical over 13 bases. Trimming removed 4 bases from V and 6 bases from J; junction bases left unmatched: 3. The CDR3 has 14 amino acids. Germline-derived CDR1 and CDR2 are LNHNV and YYDKDF (reference sequence). The CDR3, as DNA: TGTGCCACCAGCAAGACTAGCGGGAGGCCCGAGCAGTACTTC. It is translated as CATSKTSGRPEQYF.

This sequence joins TRBV19 and TRBJ2-5, with D maybe TRBD1 (6 bases). V dropped 5 bases and J dropped 5 bases, with 18 bases sitting between them. The V gene's germline CDR1 is LNHDA and CDR2 SQIVND (reference sequence). The CDR3 extends over 15 amino acids. Written as DNA, the CDR3 is TGTGCCAGTAGTCCGGGACACCCCTCGGGGGAGACCCAGTACTTC. Its protein product is CASSPGHPSGETQYF. The full variable domain, rest sourced from reference TRBV19 and TRBJ2-5, is DGGITQSPKYLFRKEGQNVTLSCEQNLNHDAMYWYRQDPGQGLRLIYYSQIVNDFQKGDIAEGYSVSREKKESFPLTVTSAQKNPTAFYLCASSPGHPSGETQYFGPGTRLLVL.

This sequence joins TRBV5-4 and TRBJ2-1; D remains unclear. The CDR3 loop spans 15 amino acids. The germline CDR1 and CDR2 sequences are SGHNT and YYREEE (reference sequence). V gave up 5 bases and J gave up 7 bases, with 19 bases separating them. The CDR3 sequence: CASSRAVRARNEQFF. In DNA, the CDR3 is TGTGCCAGCAGTCGAGCTGTAAGAGCGAGGAATGAGCAGTTCTTC.

This chain links TRBV9 with TRBJ2-1, with D perhaps TRBD1 or TRBD2 (6 bases each). CDR1 is SGDLS and CDR2 is YYNGEE in the germline V gene. Trimming took 5 bases from V and 7 from J, leaving 16 bases between them. The CDR3 is 14 residues long. The CDR3 DNA reads as TGTGCCAGCAGTTTAGGGGGGCTGTTTAATGAGCAGTTCTTC. It codes for CASSLGGLFNEQFF.

CDR3 sequence: CASSLPSGIGQFF. The CDR3, as DNA: TGTGCCAGCAGTCTCCCTAGCGGGATAGGGCAGTTCTTC. This chain links TRBV28 with TRBJ2-1; 9 nucleotides line up with TRBD2. J lost 12 bases, V lost 5 bases, and 8 bases had no gene match. Looked up from germline, CDR1 is MDHEN and CDR2 is SYDVKM. The CDR3 loop spans 13 amino acids.

The count of this clone is one. The chain couples TRBV6-6 to TRBJ2-7; possibly TRBD2 for D (5 bases). The ends were cut back, 9 bases at V and 2 bases at J, with 14 bases in the middle. This CDR3 contains 13 residues. Germline-derived CDR1 and CDR2 are MNHNY and SVGAGI (reference sequence). The CDR3 loop is CASWSSGAYEQYF. The CDR3 bases are TGTGCCAGTTGGTCGTCCGGGGCCTACGAGCAGTACTTC.

The rearrangement uses TRBV5-1 and TRBJ2-1, with 13 nucleotides matching TRBD2. Trimming took 9 bases from V and 0 from J; bases not matched to a gene: 3. The germline CDR1 and CDR2 sequences are SGHRS and YFSETQ. The CDR3 totals 15 residues. CDR3 residues: CATTSGRPSYNEQFF. The CDR3 region has the DNA TGCGCCACGACTAGCGGGAGGCCCTCCTACAATGAGCAGTTCTTC.

The chain is built from TRBV27 and TRBJ2-7; TRBD1 is a possible D gene (6 bases). V was cut by 5 bases and J by 0 bases, with 14 bases left in between. The CDR3 contains 15 residues. The germline V gene encodes CDR1 MNHEY and CDR2 SMNVEV (reference sequence). CDR3 protein: CASSPVPGASYEQYF. The CDR3 nucleotides are TGTGCCAGCAGTCCGGTCCCAGGGGCCTCCTACGAGCAGTACTTC.

A remark on this clone: This CDR3 is also generated by other DNA sequences in the sample. J is TRBJ2-1 and V is TRBV7-9; possibly TRBD1 or TRBD2 for D (5 bases each). This CDR3 spans 12 amino acids. The germline V and J ends were trimmed by 2 bases and 10 bases, with 9 bases remaining between them. The germline V gene has CDR1 SEHNR and CDR2 FQNEAQ (reference sequence). The chain's CDR3 is CASSLSGREQFF. For the CDR3, the DNA is TGTGCCAGCAGCTTATCAGGGAGAGAGCAGTTCTTC.

The gene calls are TRBV7-3 and TRBJ2-1, with D possibly being TRBD2 (5 bases). With 2 bases removed from V and 4 bases from J, the gap between germline ends came to 18 bases. The CDR3 sequence is 17 residues long. The germline V gene encodes CDR1 SGHTA and CDR2 FQGTGA. The CDR3 region is CASSLVFGLARYNEQFF. The CDR3 DNA reads TGTGCCAGCAGCTTAGTTTTCGGGCTAGCTCGGTACAATGAGCAGTTCTTC.

CDR3: CASRTAPLSTDTQYF. DNA of the CDR3: TGTGCCAGCCGTACGGCTCCACTATCCACAGATACGCAGTATTTT. The chain carries TRBV19 and TRBJ2-3; no definite D call. Germline V gene data show CDR1 as LNHDA and CDR2 as SQIVND (reference sequence). Trimming stripped 9 bases from V and 2 bases from J, with 18 bases between. The CDR3 contains 15 residues.

V is TRBV4-1 and J is TRBJ2-1; TRBD2 agrees at 8 bases. Trimming cost V 2 bases and J 2 bases; bases outside gene matches: 2. This CDR3 has 15 residues. Germline CDR1 and CDR2: MGHRA and YSYEKL. The CDR3 DNA is TGCGCCAGCAGCCAAAATAGCGGGACCTACAATGAGCAGTTCTTC. Translated, it gives CASSQNSGTYNEQFF.

The J gene is TRBJ2-5, the V gene TRBV6-6; 10 bases fit TRBD2. Germline lookup yields CDR1 MNHNY and CDR2 SVGAGI (reference sequence). V shed 3 bases and J 1 base; nucleotides not matched to a gene: 5. This CDR3 is built from 16 residues. CDR3 in DNA: TGTGCCAGCAGTTATCTCCAGCGGGAGGGCCAAGAGACCCAGTACTTC. Translation: CASSYLQREGQETQYF.

This clone occurred once. The same CDR3 can be traced to other DNA sequences in this sample. The DNA of the CDR3 is TGTGCCAGCAGACGGACAGGGGGAGGTCAGCCCCAGCATTTT. Protein sequence: CASRRTGGGQPQHF. The chain couples TRBV28 to TRBJ1-5; 10 bases are shared with TRBD1. Germline loops: CDR1 MDHEN, CDR2 SYDVKM. The CDR3 runs to 14 residues. After removal of 6 bases from V and 6 bases from J, the junction contained 5 bases not matched to a gene.

The chain employs TRBV28 and TRBJ2-7, with 8 positions matching TRBD2. This CDR3 has 16 residues. Trimming at V came to 0 bases and at J to 3 bases, leaving 7 bases not matched to a gene. Germline V CDR1 and CDR2: MDHEN, SYDVKM. The CDR3 coding sequence is TGTGCCAGCAGTTTATGGGATAGCGGGATGGTCTACGAGCAGTACTTC. This gives the protein CASSLWDSGMVYEQYF.

For this clone: The same CDR3 is also encoded by other DNA sequences in this sample. This chain links TRBV10-3 with TRBJ2-2, with D perhaps being TRBD1 or TRBD2 (5 bases each). The CDR3 loop spans 14 amino acids. CDR1 and CDR2 (germline): ENHRY, SYGVKD. The V end was cut by 2 bases, the J end by 2 bases, with 6 bases between. CDR3 loop: CAISEGGNTGELFF. The CDR3, as DNA: TGTGCCATCAGTGAGGGGGGTAACACCGGGGAGCTGTTTTTT.

The chain links TRBV7-8 to TRBJ2-3; 11 bases map to TRBD2. This CDR3 is 17 amino acids long. V was clipped by 4 bases and J by 4 bases; unmatched bases: 10. Germline-derived CDR1 and CDR2 are SGHVS and FQNEAQ. The CDR3 sequence is CASSSSRLAGMADTQYF. The CDR3 DNA sequence: TGTGCCAGCAGCTCTTCCCGACTAGCGGGGATGGCAGATACGCAGTATTTT.

The J gene is TRBJ2-7, the V gene TRBV4-3; 7 bases fit TRBD1. The CDR3 loop spans 15 amino acids. The ends lost 1 base at V and 3 bases at J; junction bases unmatched: 6. Germline lookup yields CDR1 LGHNA and CDR2 YSLEER. CDR3 sequence reads: CASSQAENRGYEQYF. As DNA, the CDR3 is TGCGCCAGCAGCCAAGCCGAAAACAGGGGCTACGAGCAGTACTTC.

V gene TRBV7-9 combines with J gene TRBJ2-1; D gene ambiguous. Looked up from germline, CDR1 is SEHNR and CDR2 is FQNEAQ (reference sequence). The CDR3 sequence is 17 residues long. V was pared by 1 base and J by 0 bases, with 13 bases between. The CDR3 spells CASSLEGQRYSYNEQFF. As DNA, the CDR3 is TGTGCCAGCAGCTTAGAGGGCCAGCGTTACTCCTACAATGAGCAGTTCTTC.

The chain carries TRBV11-2 and TRBJ1-1; no firm D call. V lost 5 bases and J lost 3, with 13 bases in between. The V gene's germline CDR1 is SGHAT and CDR2 FQNNGV. CDR3 size: 14 residues. The CDR3 reads CASSPPRRYTEAFF. The CDR3, as DNA: TGTGCCAGCAGCCCCCCCCGGCGGTACACTGAAGCTTTCTTT.

The J gene is TRBJ2-5, the V gene TRBV28; D could derive from TRBD1 or TRBD2 (5 bases each). The CDR3 has 18 amino acids. Trimming took off 6 bases at V and 0 bases at J, with 23 bases between the two ends. CDR1 is MDHEN, CDR2 SYDVKM, per germline. For the CDR3, the DNA is TGTGCCAGCAGGTTCAGGGAAGGACTCTCCCTCTACCAAGAGACCCAGTACTTC. This sequence encodes CASRFREGLSLYQETQYF.

The V and J genes are TRBV5-1 and TRBJ2-1; D uncertain. Deletions cut 0 bases from V and 3 bases from J, with 7 bases between. The CDR3 loop spans 14 amino acids. CDR1 and CDR2 from the germline V gene are SGHRS and YFSETQ. The CDR3 DNA follows: TGCGCCAGCAGCTTGGGGCCGGACTACAATGAGCAGTTCTTC. This encodes CASSLGPDYNEQFF.

CDR3 in DNA: TGTGCCTGGAACTTGGTTTACAATGAGCAGTTCTTC. This codes for CAWNLVYNEQFF. The chain is built from TRBV30 and TRBJ2-1; D remains unclear. The germline CDR1 and CDR2 sequences are GTSNPN and SVGIG (reference sequence). The CDR3 extends over 12 amino acids. Trimming left V 4 bases short and J 4 bases short, with 8 bases between.

The chain links TRBV2 to TRBJ2-4; 9 bases fit TRBD2. The CDR3 is 14 residues long. The V gene end was trimmed by 5 bases and the J gene end by 6 bases; junction bases not matched to a gene: 5. CDR1 is SNHLY and CDR2 is FYNNEI in the germline V gene. The chain's CDR3 is CASSTMTSGNIQYF. Here the CDR3 DNA reads TGTGCCAGCAGTACCATGACTAGCGGAAACATTCAGTACTTC.

V gene TRBV7-8 combines with J gene TRBJ2-3, with 8 bases matching TRBD2. The CDR3 covers 15 residues. V lost 1 base, J lost 10 bases, and 10 bases stayed unmatched. The germline V gene encodes CDR1 SGHVS and CDR2 FQNEAQ. CDR3 sequence (DNA): TGTGCCAGCAGCTTAGAGGCTAGCGGGTGGAGGGCGCAGTATTTT. It is translated as CASSLEASGWRAQYF.

The sample holds one count of this clone. The V gene is TRBV28, the J gene TRBJ1-1; D possibly corresponds to TRBD1 (6 bases). The germline CDR1 and CDR2 sequences are MDHEN and SYDVKM. The germline V and J ends were trimmed by 6 bases and 0 bases, with 14 bases remaining between them. The CDR3 consists of 15 residues. The CDR3 nucleotides read TGTGCCAGCAGCAATACGGGGACATTGAACACTGAAGCTTTCTTT. Residues: CASSNTGTLNTEAFF.

This clone was seen only once. The rearrangement uses TRBV9 and TRBJ2-7; a weak D match, TRBD1 (5 bases). Germline V gene lookup returns CDR1 SGDLS and CDR2 YYNGEE. V lost 5 bases and J lost 6, with 18 bases in between. The CDR3 totals 14 residues. The CDR3 is CASSDTTTGSEQYF. The CDR3 coding sequence is TGTGCCAGCAGTGACACAACTACAGGCAGCGAGCAGTACTTC.